This entry lists 30 T cell receptor beta chains sequenced from one sample in a study of shared clonotypes between healthy human individuals (dated by TCRdb to about 2020). To prepare the library, the immunoSEQ multiplex PCR assay was applied. The clones in this table, taken by TCRdb from immuneACCESS, are in-frame only. Not every clone is retained; where verified, under half of the shortfall comes from an unresolved V gene, and the cause of the rest is unknown. The sample includes 950,000 to 1,100,000 clones, with around four fifths observed a single time. The top ten clones comprise 1.4% of the sample. The sample comprised memory CD4+ T cells sorted from blood. The sample's cell subset or site, from its label and the paper: CD45RA-negative fraction. These receptors all stem from a man aged 18 to 35 in good health.

This sequence joins TRBV5-8 and TRBJ2-4; D tentatively reads TRBD1 or TRBD2 (5 bases each). This CDR3 has 14 residues. V gave up 0 bases and J gave up 15 bases, with 19 bases separating them. Germline assignment: CDR1 SGHTS and CDR2 YDEGEE. CDR3 DNA: TGTGCCAGCAGCTTGGGCCTCGGGGCCACCATCCTGTACTTC. Its protein is CASSLGLGATILYF. The whole variable domain, filled in from reference TRBV5-8 and TRBJ2-4, reads EAGVTQSPTHLIKTRGQQATLRCSPISGHTSVYWYQQALGLGLQFLLWYDEGEERNRGNFPPRFSGRQFPNYSSELNVNALELEDSALYLCASSLGLGATILYFGAGTRLSVL.

V is TRBV9 and J is TRBJ2-5, with 10 nucleotides matching TRBD1. V trimming: 0 bases; J trimming: 4 bases; junction bases outside the gene matches: 3. The germline V gene has CDR1 SGDLS and CDR2 YYNGEE. This CDR3 contains 15 residues. The CDR3 coding sequence is TGTGCCAGCAGCGTAGCTGGGACAGGGGCAGAGACCCAGTACTTC. This codes for CASSVAGTGAETQYF.

The chain uses TRBV2 and TRBJ2-2; D is possibly TRBD2 (5 bases). Germline V gene data show CDR1 as SNHLY and CDR2 as FYNNEI. The CDR3 is 14 residues long. V lost 5 bases to trimming and J lost 0 bases, with 7 bases between them. CDR3 protein: CASSTGTNTGELFF. CDR3 DNA: TGTGCCAGCAGTACGGGGACGAACACCGGGGAGCTGTTTTTT. Variable domain in full (rest from reference TRBV2 and TRBJ2-2): EPEVTQTPSHQVTQMGQEVILRCVPISNHLYFYWYRQILGQKVEFLVSFYNNEISEKSEIFDDQFSVERPDGSNFTLKIRSTKLEDSAMYFCASSTGTNTGELFFGEGSRLTVL.

The rearrangement joins TRBV6-5 to TRBJ1-4; D not certain. The CDR3 has 14 residues. Germline CDR1 is MNHEY and CDR2 is SVGAGI. V lost 10 bases and J 5 bases, leaving 17 bases between the germline ends. Here the CDR3 reads CATTPGGMNEKLFF. In DNA, the CDR3 is TGTGCCACCACGCCGGGCGGGATGAATGAAAAACTGTTTTTT.

In its sample, this clone was seen a few times. This chain uses TRBV28 with TRBJ2-1, with TRBD1 matching 10 bases. With V trimmed by 9 bases and J by 9 bases, 14 bases remained unmatched. There are 15 residues in the CDR3. Germline CDR1 and CDR2: MDHEN and SYDVKM. The CDR3 nucleotides are TGTGCCAGTGCAGGCGGGACAGGGGTCGTGGCTGAGCAGTTCTTC. Translation: CASAGGTGVVAEQFF.

Comment on this clone: Other DNA sequences in this sample translate to the same CDR3. The CDR3 bases are TGTGCCAGCAGCCACGCCAGCACAGATACGCAGTATTTT. Translating it yields CASSHASTDTQYF. The chain is built from TRBV7-3 and TRBJ2-3; no firm D call. Trimming took off 5 bases at V and 0 bases at J, with 6 bases between the two ends. The CDR3 covers 13 residues. Germline loops: CDR1 SGHTA, CDR2 FQGTGA.

The rearrangement uses TRBV5-1 and TRBJ2-3; tentatively, D is TRBD2 (7 bases). Trimming shortened V by 4 bases and J by 1 base, and 16 bases separated the two germline ends. Germline CDR1 is SGHRS and CDR2 is YFSETQ. CDR3 length equals 16 residues. The CDR3 DNA follows: TGCGCCAGCAGCCCGAGGGGGGGCGCAGGCACAGATACGCAGTATTTT. This sequence encodes CASSPRGGAGTDTQYF.

The rearrangement links TRBV21-1 to TRBJ2-3; the table calls TRBD1, which could not be checked here. TRBV21-1 is a pseudogene locus. The CDR3 length is 14 residues. The CDR3 region is CASSTPKGADTQYF. DNA of the CDR3: TGTGCCAGCAGCACACCGAAGGGGGCAGATACGCAGTATTTT.

This rearrangement joins TRBV5-1 to TRBJ1-5; D might be TRBD1 (6 bases). Looked up from germline, CDR1 is SGHRS and CDR2 is YFSETQ. Trimming removed 4 bases from V and 0 bases from J, with 11 bases in between. The CDR3 contains 15 residues. The CDR3 nucleotides read TGCGCCAGCAGCCCGGAGGGGGTTAGCAATCAGCCCCAGCATTTT. Protein product: CASSPEGVSNQPQHF.

Only one count was recorded for this clone. Other DNA sequences in this sample translate to the same CDR3. The chain recombines TRBV5-1 with TRBJ1-4; tentative D call: TRBD1 (5 bases). Trimming removed 2 bases from V and 5 bases from J, with 10 bases in between. The CDR3 extends over 14 amino acids. Germline lookup yields CDR1 SGHRS and CDR2 YFSETQ. CDR3 sequence: CASSFEGANEKLFF. The CDR3 DNA reads TGCGCCAGCAGCTTTGAAGGGGCCAATGAAAAACTGTTTTTT.

CDR3 sequence reads: CASSIGPGDGYTF. The CDR3 nucleotides are TGTGCCAGCAGCATCGGACCCGGGGATGGCTACACCTTC. The chain recombines TRBV9 with TRBJ1-2; D unclear. V gave up 4 bases and J gave up 6 bases, with 13 bases separating them. The CDR3 is 13 residues long. The germline CDR1 and CDR2 sequences are SGDLS and YYNGEE.

The chain couples TRBV19 to TRBJ2-1; the match to TRBD2 covers 14 bases. The CDR3 loop spans 16 amino acids. After removal of 6 bases from V and 2 bases from J, the junction contained 3 bases not matched to a gene. From germline, CDR1 is LNHDA and CDR2 SQIVND (reference sequence). CDR3 region: CASREGLAGAYNEQFF. The CDR3 DNA reads as TGTGCCAGTAGGGAGGGACTAGCGGGGGCCTACAATGAGCAGTTCTTC. Full variable domain (missing parts from reference TRBV19 and TRBJ2-1): DGGITQSPKYLFRKEGQNVTLSCEQNLNHDAMYWYRQDPGQGLRLIYYSQIVNDFQKGDIAEGYSVSREKKESFPLTVTSAQKNPTAFYLCASREGLAGAYNEQFFGPGTRLTVL.

CDR3 in amino acids: CASSGSPGRNTYEQYF. In DNA, the CDR3 is TGCGCCAGCAGTGGGTCGCCGGGACGGAACACCTACGAGCAGTACTTC. This chain links TRBV10-1 with TRBJ2-7; D tentatively reads TRBD1 or TRBD2 (5 bases each). CDR1 WNHNN and CDR2 SYGVQD come from the germline V gene (reference sequence). The CDR3 totals 16 residues. The ends were cut back, 4 bases at V and 2 bases at J, with 18 bases in the middle.

For the CDR3, the DNA is TGTGCCAGCAGCTTATCTGAGGGGAGGAATGAGCAGTTCTTC. Protein sequence: CASSLSEGRNEQFF. This rearrangement joins TRBV7-8 to TRBJ2-1, with D possibly being TRBD2 (6 bases). The V and J ends lost 2 bases and 7 bases respectively, with 12 bases between them. The CDR3 sequence is 14 residues long. Germline CDR1 and CDR2: SGHVS and FQNEAQ.

In DNA form, the CDR3 reads TGCGCCAGCAGCTCCGACAGGGGACGTGAAGCTTTCTTT. Encoded protein: CASSSDRGREAFF. V and J are TRBV5-1 and TRBJ1-1; 8 bases fit TRBD1. Germline CDR1 is SGHRS and CDR2 is YFSETQ. V shed 3 bases, J shed 7 bases, and the junction held 5 bases outside the gene matches. There are 13 residues in the CDR3.

The chain couples TRBV19 to TRBJ2-1; 8 bases match TRBD1. The V segment lost 6 bases and the J segment 7 bases; nucleotides outside the gene matches: 8. The CDR3 sequence is 14 residues long. CDR1 is LNHDA and CDR2 is SQIVND in the germline V gene (reference sequence). This chain's CDR3 is CASRADRVSNEQFF. The CDR3 DNA reads as TGTGCCAGTAGGGCGGACAGGGTCTCGAATGAGCAGTTCTTC.

The genes are TRBV7-2 and TRBJ2-1, with 7 bases matching TRBD2. The J segment lost 9 bases and the V segment lost 5 bases, leaving 13 bases of the junction unmatched. CDR3 length: 15 residues. Germline assignment: CDR1 SGHTA and CDR2 FQGNSA. CDR3 DNA sequence: TGTGCCAGCAGCCACGGACGTCCGGGCGGGAGTGAGCAGTTCTTC. Its translation: CASSHGRPGGSEQFF.

This chain uses TRBV27 with TRBJ1-2; D may be TRBD1 (6 bases). Trimming removed 3 bases at V and 6 bases at J, with 11 bases between. CDR1 and CDR2 (germline): MNHEY, SMNVEV (reference sequence). The CDR3 is 13 residues long. In nucleotides, the CDR3 is TGTGCCAGCAGTTTCTACAGGGAGCATGGCTACACCTTC. Translation: CASSFYREHGYTF.

This rearrangement joins TRBV9 to TRBJ2-7, with D possibly being TRBD1 (5 bases). V dropped 3 bases and J dropped 5 bases, with 15 bases sitting between them. CDR3 length: 14 amino acids. The germline V gene encodes CDR1 SGDLS and CDR2 YYNGEE. CDR3 DNA: TGTGCCAGCAGCGCCGATACCAGGGCCCACGAGCAGTACTTC. Translation gives CASSADTRAHEQYF.

The V and J genes are TRBV5-6 and TRBJ2-4; D unresolved. CDR1 SGHDT and CDR2 YYEEEE come from the germline V gene. The CDR3 totals 14 residues. Trimming cost V 3 bases and J 9 bases, with 16 bases left between them. The CDR3 DNA sequence: TGTGCCAGCAGCTCCCCAGGCTTACGGAGCATTCAGTACTTC. Residues: CASSSPGLRSIQYF.

This chain uses TRBV6-1 with TRBJ2-7; 9 bases fit TRBD1. Looked up from germline, CDR1 is MNHNS and CDR2 is SASEGT. V shed 1 base, J shed 5 bases, and the junction held 3 bases outside the gene matches. The CDR3 length is 14 residues. The CDR3 DNA reads as TGTGCCAGCAGTGAAGGACAGGGGGGGGACGAGCAGTACTTC. The encoded protein is CASSEGQGGDEQYF.

This sequence joins TRBV10-3 and TRBJ2-2, with 10 bases matching TRBD2. Trimming at V came to 5 bases and at J to 5 bases, leaving 8 bases not matched to a gene. Germline lookup yields CDR1 ENHRY and CDR2 SYGVKD. The CDR3 is 16 amino acids. The CDR3 is CAISKKAGGETGELFF. The CDR3 nucleotides are TGTGCCATCAGTAAAAAAGCGGGAGGGGAGACCGGGGAGCTGTTTTTT.

The chain links TRBV4-1 to TRBJ1-5; D unresolved. CDR3 size: 16 residues. The germline V gene has CDR1 MGHRA and CDR2 YSYEKL. V was cut by 1 base and J by 2 bases, with 12 bases left in between. CDR3 sequence: CASSQVRGIGNQPQHF. The CDR3 DNA reads TGCGCCAGCAGCCAAGTACGGGGAATTGGCAATCAGCCCCAGCATTTT.

This clone was seen once. V usage is TRBV27 and J usage is TRBJ2-2, with D maybe TRBD2 (6 bases). The germline V and J ends were trimmed by 1 base and 5 bases, with 20 bases remaining between them. Germline CDR1 and CDR2: MNHEY and SMNVEV (reference sequence). The CDR3 is made up of 18 amino acids. Here the CDR3 reads CASSLFPILEAGTGELFF. CDR3 nucleotide sequence: TGTGCCAGCAGTTTATTCCCTATTCTGGAGGCGGGAACCGGGGAGCTGTTTTTT.

The V and J genes are TRBV4-1 and TRBJ1-1; 9 nucleotides agree with TRBD1. The CDR3 spans 15 residues. Per the germline V gene, CDR1 is MGHRA and CDR2 is YSYEKL. J lost 3 bases, V lost 0 bases, and 2 bases had no gene match. The CDR3, as DNA: TGCGCCAGCAGCCAAGATGGGGACAGGGACACTGAAGCTTTCTTT. This gives the protein CASSQDGDRDTEAFF.

With respect to this clone: The same CDR3 arises from other DNA sequences in this sample as well. The chain combines TRBV18 with TRBJ1-2, with D maybe TRBD1 (5 bases). The CDR3 is 13 residues long. V shed 3 bases and J shed 6 bases, with 11 bases lying between them. The germline V gene has CDR1 KGHSH and CDR2 LQKENI. CDR3: CASSPGTGNGYTF. The CDR3 DNA sequence: TGTGCCAGCTCACCCGGGACGGGGAATGGCTACACCTTC.

V is TRBV19 and J is TRBJ1-1; no definite D call. The V end lost 5 bases, the J end lost 5 bases, and 12 bases lay between the germline ends. The CDR3 length is 13 residues. Germline V CDR1 and CDR2: LNHDA, SQIVND (reference sequence). The CDR3 DNA reads as TGTGCCAGTAGTCGAACACTTGCTACTGAAGCTTTCTTT. Its protein product is CASSRTLATEAFF.

The chain is built from TRBV11-2 and TRBJ1-4; D unclear. Germline V lookup: CDR1 SGHAT, CDR2 FQNNGV. The V end lost 5 bases, the J end lost 5 bases, and 12 bases lay between the germline ends. This CDR3 has 14 amino acids. The CDR3 sequence: CASSNEGLNEKLFF. For the CDR3, the DNA is TGTGCCAGCAGCAATGAAGGATTGAATGAAAAACTGTTTTTT.

Concerning this clone: The same CDR3 also results from other DNA sequences found in this sample. The chain joins TRBV5-1 to TRBJ2-3, with 7 bases identical to TRBD2. This CDR3 comprises 15 residues. V was pared by 1 base and J by 1 base, with 3 bases of the junction left unmatched. Germline V gene lookup returns CDR1 SGHRS and CDR2 YFSETQ. The CDR3 DNA follows: TGCGCCAGCAGCTTGAGGAGCGGGGGCACAGATACGCAGTATTTT. It specifies CASSLRSGGTDTQYF.

This sequence joins TRBV18 and TRBJ2-3; TRBD1 is a possible D gene (6 bases). Germline assignment: CDR1 KGHSH and CDR2 LQKENI. This CDR3 spans 14 amino acids. Trimming took off 3 bases at V and 2 bases at J, with 9 bases between the two ends. This CDR3 is CASSPGQTTDTQYF. CDR3 nucleotides: TGTGCCAGCTCACCGGGACAAACCACAGATACGCAGTATTTT.